The next 14 T cell receptor beta chains were all read from a single sample in a study of T cell changes during pregnancy in multiple sclerosis. The repertoire was sequenced with immunoSEQ multiplex PCR; TCRdb's copy has only in-frame clones and lacks some. This table has roughly 33,000 clones, approximately 91% appearing once. Sequenced material: CD4+ T cells from peripheral blood mononuclear cells, taken in the third trimester of pregnancy. These receptor sequences come from a female donor in good health, enrolled as a control in a pregnancy study.

The DNA for the CDR3 is TGTGCCAGCTCACCAGACAGGGGTAGCACTGAAGCTTTCTTT. It codes for CASSPDRGSTEAFF. The rearrangement uses TRBV18 and TRBJ1-1; the match to TRBD1 covers 8 bases. V lost 2 bases to trimming and J lost 4 bases; unmatched junction nucleotides: 3. This CDR3 has 14 amino acids. Germline V gene lookup returns CDR1 KGHSH and CDR2 LQKENI.

V is TRBV28 and J is TRBJ1-2; 10 bases align to TRBD1. V lost 1 base and J lost 6; bases outside the gene matches: 11. Germline lookup yields CDR1 MDHEN and CDR2 SYDVKM. The CDR3 consists of 17 residues. DNA for the CDR3: TGTGCCAGCAGTTTATTATTGGATGGGACAGGGGCCAATGGCTACACCTTC. Its translation is CASSLLLDGTGANGYTF.

This chain connects TRBV7-9 to TRBJ2-7; D may be TRBD2 (5 bases). Trimming pared 4 bases from V and 10 bases from J, leaving 14 bases between. The CDR3 length is 12 residues. Germline values: CDR1 SEHNR, CDR2 FQNEAQ (reference sequence). CDR3 residues: CASSSNGVIQYF. CDR3 nucleotide sequence: TGTGCCAGCAGCTCCAACGGGGTTATTCAGTACTTC.

The J gene is TRBJ2-7, the V gene TRBV7-9, with D possibly TRBD1 on 6 matching bases. This CDR3 region has 15 residues. Germline V CDR1 and CDR2: SEHNR, FQNEAQ (reference sequence). V shed 5 bases and J shed 1 base, with 15 bases lying between them. CDR3 in amino acids: CASSLRQVFSYEQYF. The CDR3 DNA reads TGTGCCAGCAGCCTTAGACAGGTCTTTTCCTACGAGCAGTACTTC.

The V call is TRBV28, the J call TRBJ2-3, with 7 bases that match TRBD2. J gave up 1 base and V 7 bases, and 11 bases lay outside the gene matches. From germline, CDR1 is MDHEN and CDR2 SYDVKM. The length of the CDR3 is 16 residues. This chain's CDR3 is CASTVGGDLGTDTQYF. DNA for the CDR3: TGTGCCAGCACCGTGGGAGGGGACTTAGGCACAGATACGCAGTATTTT.

V gene TRBV28 combines with J gene TRBJ1-2; the D is unclear. V lost 5 bases, J lost 8 bases, and 15 bases lay in between. Looked up from germline, CDR1 is MDHEN and CDR2 is SYDVKM. The CDR3 covers 13 residues. CDR3 DNA sequence: TGTGCCAGCAGTCCCACTCCTTTCGGGGGCTACACCTTC. Its translation is CASSPTPFGGYTF.

This clone was recorded only once. The chain combines TRBV6-6 with TRBJ2-5; D is perhaps TRBD2 (5 bases). Looked up from germline, CDR1 is MNHNY and CDR2 is SVGAGI (reference sequence). The CDR3 consists of 15 residues. Trimming took off 6 bases at V and 1 base at J, with 15 bases between the two ends. The CDR3 spells CASRLLDTSQETQYF. CDR3 sequence (DNA): TGTGCCAGCAGGCTACTTGACACTAGCCAAGAGACCCAGTACTTC.

In its sample, this clone was seen once. This rearrangement joins TRBV6-5 to TRBJ1-5, with 10 bases that match TRBD1. The CDR3 length is 13 residues. V lost 6 bases to trimming and J lost 6 bases; unmatched junction nucleotides: 2. The germline V gene encodes CDR1 MNHEY and CDR2 SVGAGI. The CDR3 coding sequence is TGTGCCAGCAGCCGGGACAGGGGTCAGCCCCAGCATTTT. Translating gives CASSRDRGQPQHF.

V is TRBV11-2 and J is TRBJ2-7, with 7 bases lining up with TRBD2. The germline V gene encodes CDR1 SGHAT and CDR2 FQNNGV. V was pared by 5 bases and J by 2 bases, with 9 bases of the junction left unmatched. This CDR3 has 15 residues. For the CDR3, the DNA is TGTGCCAGCAGCCAAGGGCGGCGGGAGACCTACGAGCAGTACTTC. Amino acids: CASSQGRRETYEQYF.

The chain couples TRBV28 to TRBJ2-7, with D perhaps matching TRBD1 (7 bases). V lost 4 bases to trimming and J lost 0 bases, with 13 bases between them. Germline assignment: CDR1 MDHEN and CDR2 SYDVKM. The CDR3 is 15 residues long. The CDR3 sequence is CASSYQGGSSYEQYF. CDR3 DNA sequence: TGTGCCAGCAGTTACCAGGGGGGTAGCTCCTACGAGCAGTACTTC.

V and J are TRBV4-2 and TRBJ2-1; TRBD2 is a possible D gene (5 bases). Germline CDR1 LGHNA, CDR2 YNFKEQ. This CDR3 has 14 residues. With 0 bases removed from V and 6 bases from J, the gap between germline ends came to 9 bases. DNA for the CDR3: TGTGCCAGCAGCCAAGATGGAACTAGCAATGAGCAGTTCTTC. This codes for CASSQDGTSNEQFF.

The chain couples TRBV15 to TRBJ2-5; possible D gene TRBD1, 6 bases. Per the germline V gene, CDR1 is LNHNV and CDR2 is YYDKDF (reference sequence). Deletions cut 0 bases from V and 4 bases from J, with 12 bases between. This CDR3 spans 15 amino acids. DNA of the CDR3: TGTGCCACCAGCAGAGATCCCACAGGGCTAGAGACCCAGTACTTC. This encodes CATSRDPTGLETQYF.

A single count supports this clone. The chain couples TRBV29-1 to TRBJ2-3; D might be TRBD2 (7 bases). The CDR3 loop spans 13 amino acids. V lost 4 bases to trimming and J lost 6 bases, with 14 bases between them. Looked up from germline, CDR1 is SQVTM and CDR2 is ANQGSEA. The CDR3 is CSVAEGGRDTQYF. The CDR3 DNA reads as TGCAGCGTTGCCGAGGGGGGGAGGGATACGCAGTATTTT.

As concerns this clone: The junction and the germline gene differ at one end; a read error may be behind it. The chain carries TRBV11-2 and TRBJ2-5; weak D call: TRBD2 (5 bases). Germline values: CDR1 SGHAT, CDR2 FQNNGV. The CDR3 totals 12 residues. The DNA for the CDR3 is TGTGCCAGCAGCTTCGCGAGGGAGACCCAGCACTTC. This gives the protein CASSFARETQHF.